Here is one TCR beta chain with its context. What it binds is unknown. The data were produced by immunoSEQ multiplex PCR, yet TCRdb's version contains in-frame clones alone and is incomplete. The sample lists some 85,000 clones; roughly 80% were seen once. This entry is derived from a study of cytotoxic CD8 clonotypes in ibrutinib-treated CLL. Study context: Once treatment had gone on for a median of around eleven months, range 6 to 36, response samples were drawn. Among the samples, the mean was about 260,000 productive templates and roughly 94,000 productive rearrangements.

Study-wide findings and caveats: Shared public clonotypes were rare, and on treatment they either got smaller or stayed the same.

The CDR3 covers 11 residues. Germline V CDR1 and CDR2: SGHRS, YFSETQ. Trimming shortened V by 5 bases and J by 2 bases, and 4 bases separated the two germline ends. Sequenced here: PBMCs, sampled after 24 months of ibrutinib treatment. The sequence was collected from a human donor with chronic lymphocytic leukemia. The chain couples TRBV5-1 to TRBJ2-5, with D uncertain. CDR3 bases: TGCGCCAGCAGACAGCAAGAGACCCAGTACTTC. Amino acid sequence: CASRQQETQYF.